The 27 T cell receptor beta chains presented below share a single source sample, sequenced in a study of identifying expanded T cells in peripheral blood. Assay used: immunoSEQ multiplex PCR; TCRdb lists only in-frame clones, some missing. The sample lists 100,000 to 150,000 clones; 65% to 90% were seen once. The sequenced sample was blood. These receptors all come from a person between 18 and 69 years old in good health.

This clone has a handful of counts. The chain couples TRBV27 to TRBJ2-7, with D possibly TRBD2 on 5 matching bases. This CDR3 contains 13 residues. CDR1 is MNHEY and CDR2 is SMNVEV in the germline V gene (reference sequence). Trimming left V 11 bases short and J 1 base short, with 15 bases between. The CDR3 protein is CASIGGFSYEQYF. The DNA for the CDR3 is TGTGCCTCCATCGGAGGTTTTTCCTACGAGCAGTACTTC.

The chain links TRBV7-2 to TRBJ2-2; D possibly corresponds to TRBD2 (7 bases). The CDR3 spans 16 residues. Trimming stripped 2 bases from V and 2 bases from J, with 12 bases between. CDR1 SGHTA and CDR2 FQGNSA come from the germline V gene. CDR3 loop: CASSLQAGANTGELFF. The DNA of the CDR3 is TGTGCCAGCAGCTTACAGGCGGGGGCCAACACCGGGGAGCTGTTTTTT.

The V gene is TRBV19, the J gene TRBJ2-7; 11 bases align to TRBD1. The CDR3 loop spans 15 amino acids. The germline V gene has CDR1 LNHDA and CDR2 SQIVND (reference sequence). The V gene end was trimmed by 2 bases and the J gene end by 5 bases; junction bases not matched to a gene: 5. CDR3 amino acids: CASSIFGTGGNEQYF. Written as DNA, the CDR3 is TGTGCCAGTAGTATATTCGGGACAGGGGGGAACGAGCAGTACTTC.

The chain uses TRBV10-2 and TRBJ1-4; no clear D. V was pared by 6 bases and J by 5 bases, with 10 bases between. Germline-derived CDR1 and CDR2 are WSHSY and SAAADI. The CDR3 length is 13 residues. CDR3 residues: CASRNLANEKLFF. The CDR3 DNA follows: TGCGCCAGCAGGAATTTGGCGAATGAAAAACTGTTTTTT.

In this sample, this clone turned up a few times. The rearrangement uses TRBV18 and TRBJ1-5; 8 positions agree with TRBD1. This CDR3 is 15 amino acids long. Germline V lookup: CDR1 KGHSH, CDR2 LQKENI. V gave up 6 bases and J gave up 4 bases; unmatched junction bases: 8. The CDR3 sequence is CASSDHQGANQPQHF. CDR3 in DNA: TGTGCCAGCTCGGACCACCAGGGGGCGAATCAGCCCCAGCATTTT.

CDR3 in DNA: TGCGCCAGCAGTCCAGACGCGTACAATGAGCAGTTCTTC. Amino acids: CASSPDAYNEQFF. The rearrangement uses TRBV10-1 and TRBJ2-1, with D hard to call. V gave up 5 bases and J gave up 4 bases, with 9 bases separating them. Germline CDR1 is WNHNN and CDR2 is SYGVQD (reference sequence). The CDR3 runs to 13 residues.

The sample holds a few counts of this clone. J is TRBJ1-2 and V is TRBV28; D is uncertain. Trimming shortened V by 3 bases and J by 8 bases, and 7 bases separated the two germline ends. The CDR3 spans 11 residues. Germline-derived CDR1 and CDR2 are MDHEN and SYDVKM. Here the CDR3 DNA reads TGTGCCAGCAGTTTGACAAGGGGCTACACCTTC. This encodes CASSLTRGYTF.

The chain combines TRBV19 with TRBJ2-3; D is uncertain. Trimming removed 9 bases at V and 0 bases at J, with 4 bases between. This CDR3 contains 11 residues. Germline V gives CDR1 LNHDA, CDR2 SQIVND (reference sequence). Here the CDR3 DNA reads TGTGCCAGCAAAAGCACAGATACGCAGTATTTT. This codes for CASKSTDTQYF.

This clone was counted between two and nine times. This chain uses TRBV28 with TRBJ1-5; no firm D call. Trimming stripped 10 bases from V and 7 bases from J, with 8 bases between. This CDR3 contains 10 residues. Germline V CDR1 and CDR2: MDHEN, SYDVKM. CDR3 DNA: TGTGCCACCGGGTGGCAGCCCCAGCATTTT. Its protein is CATGWQPQHF.

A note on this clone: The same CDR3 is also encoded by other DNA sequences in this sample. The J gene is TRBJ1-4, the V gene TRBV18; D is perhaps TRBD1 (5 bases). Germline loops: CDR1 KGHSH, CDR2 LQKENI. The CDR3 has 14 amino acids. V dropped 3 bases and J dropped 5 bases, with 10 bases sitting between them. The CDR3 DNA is TGTGCCAGCTCACCGAGGGACCCAAATGAAAAACTGTTTTTT. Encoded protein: CASSPRDPNEKLFF.

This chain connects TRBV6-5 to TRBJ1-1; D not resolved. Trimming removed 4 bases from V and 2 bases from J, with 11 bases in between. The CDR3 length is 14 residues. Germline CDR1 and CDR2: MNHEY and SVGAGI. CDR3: CASSLETGNTEAFF. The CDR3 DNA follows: TGTGCCAGCAGTTTAGAGACGGGAAACACTGAAGCTTTCTTT.

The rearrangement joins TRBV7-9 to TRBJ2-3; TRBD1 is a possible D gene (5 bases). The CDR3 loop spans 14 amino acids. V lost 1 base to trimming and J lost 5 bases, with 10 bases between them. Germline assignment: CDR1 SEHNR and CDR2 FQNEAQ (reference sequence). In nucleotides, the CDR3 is TGTGCCAGCAGCTTAGGGGGCGTAGGAGATACGCAGTATTTT. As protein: CASSLGGVGDTQYF. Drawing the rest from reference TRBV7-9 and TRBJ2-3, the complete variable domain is DTGVSQNPRHKITKRGQNVTFRCDPISEHNRLYWYRQTLGQGPEFLTYFQNEAQLEKSRLLSDRFSAERPKGSFSTLEIQRTEQGDSAMYLCASSLGGVGDTQYFGPGTRLTVL.

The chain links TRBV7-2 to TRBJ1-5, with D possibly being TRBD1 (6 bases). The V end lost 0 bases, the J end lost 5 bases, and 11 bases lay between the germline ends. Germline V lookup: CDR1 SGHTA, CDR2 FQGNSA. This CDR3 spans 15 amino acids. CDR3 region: CASSLASGAHQPQHF. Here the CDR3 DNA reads TGTGCCAGCAGCTTAGCGTCAGGGGCCCATCAGCCCCAGCATTTT.

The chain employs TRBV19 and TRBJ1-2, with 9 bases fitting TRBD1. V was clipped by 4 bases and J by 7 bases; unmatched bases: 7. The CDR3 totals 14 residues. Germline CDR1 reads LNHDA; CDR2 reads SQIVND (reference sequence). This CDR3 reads CASSKGDRAFGYTF. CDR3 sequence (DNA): TGTGCCAGTAGTAAAGGGGACAGGGCGTTTGGCTACACCTTC.

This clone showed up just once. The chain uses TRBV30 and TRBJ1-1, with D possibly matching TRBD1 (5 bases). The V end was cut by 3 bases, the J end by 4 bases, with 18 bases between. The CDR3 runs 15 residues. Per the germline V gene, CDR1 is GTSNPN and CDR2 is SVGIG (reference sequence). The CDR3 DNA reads TGTGCCTGGAGGATAAAAGGGACCTGGGGCACTGAAGCTTTCTTT. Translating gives CAWRIKGTWGTEAFF.

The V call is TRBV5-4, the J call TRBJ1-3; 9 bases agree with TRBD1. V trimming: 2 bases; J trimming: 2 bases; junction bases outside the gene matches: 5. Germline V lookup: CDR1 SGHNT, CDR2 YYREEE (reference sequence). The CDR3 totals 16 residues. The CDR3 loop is CASSLRDRAPGNTIYF. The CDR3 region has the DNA TGTGCCAGCAGCTTAAGGGACAGGGCACCTGGAAACACCATATATTTT.

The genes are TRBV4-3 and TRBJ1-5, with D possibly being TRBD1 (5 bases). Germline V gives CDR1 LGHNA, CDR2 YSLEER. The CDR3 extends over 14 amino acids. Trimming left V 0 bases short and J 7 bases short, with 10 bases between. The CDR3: CASSQERGTQPQHF. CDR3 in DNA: TGCGCCAGCAGCCAAGAGCGAGGGACGCAGCCCCAGCATTTT.

DNA for the CDR3: TGTGCCAGCAGCTCGGACAGACCACCCAACGAGCAGTACTTC. This encodes CASSSDRPPNEQYF. The chain carries TRBV7-6 and TRBJ2-7, with D possibly matching TRBD1 (6 bases). This CDR3 contains 14 residues. Trimming left V 4 bases short and J 5 bases short, with 15 bases between. The V gene's germline CDR1 is SGHVS and CDR2 FNYEAQ. The variable domain in full, completed from reference TRBV7-6 and TRBJ2-7, reads GAGVSQSPRYKVTKRGQDVALRCDPISGHVSLYWYRQALGQGPEFLTYFNYEAQQDKSGLPNDRFSAERPEGSISTLTIQRTEQRDSAMYRCASSSDRPPNEQYFGPGTRLTVT.

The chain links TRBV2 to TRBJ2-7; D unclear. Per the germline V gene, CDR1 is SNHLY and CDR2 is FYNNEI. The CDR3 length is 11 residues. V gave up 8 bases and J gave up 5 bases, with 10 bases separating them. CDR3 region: CASVEVNEQYF. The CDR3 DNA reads TGTGCCAGCGTTGAGGTTAACGAGCAGTACTTC.

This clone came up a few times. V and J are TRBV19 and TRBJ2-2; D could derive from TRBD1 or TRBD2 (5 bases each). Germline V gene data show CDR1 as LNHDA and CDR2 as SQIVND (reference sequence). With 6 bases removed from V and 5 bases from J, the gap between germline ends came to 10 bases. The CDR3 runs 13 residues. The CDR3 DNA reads TGTGCCAGTAGCAAGGGACGGACCGGGGAGCTGTTTTTT. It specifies CASSKGRTGELFF.

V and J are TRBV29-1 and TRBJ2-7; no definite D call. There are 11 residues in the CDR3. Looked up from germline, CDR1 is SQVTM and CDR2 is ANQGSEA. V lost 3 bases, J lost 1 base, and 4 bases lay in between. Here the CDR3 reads CSVDTSYEQYF. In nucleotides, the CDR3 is TGCAGCGTTGACACATCCTACGAGCAGTACTTC.

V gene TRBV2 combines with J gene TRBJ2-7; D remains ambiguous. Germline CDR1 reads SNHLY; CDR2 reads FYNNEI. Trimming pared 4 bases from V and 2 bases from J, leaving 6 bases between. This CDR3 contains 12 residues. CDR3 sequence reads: CASSAETYEQYF. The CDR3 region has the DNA TGTGCCAGCAGTGCTGAAACCTACGAGCAGTACTTC.

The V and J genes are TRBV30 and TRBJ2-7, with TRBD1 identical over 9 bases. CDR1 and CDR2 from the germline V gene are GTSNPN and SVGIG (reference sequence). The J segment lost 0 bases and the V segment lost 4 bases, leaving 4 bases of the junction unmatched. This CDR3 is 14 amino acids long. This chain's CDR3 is CAWKRQGVSYEQYF. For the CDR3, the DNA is TGTGCCTGGAAGCGACAGGGGGTCTCCTACGAGCAGTACTTC.

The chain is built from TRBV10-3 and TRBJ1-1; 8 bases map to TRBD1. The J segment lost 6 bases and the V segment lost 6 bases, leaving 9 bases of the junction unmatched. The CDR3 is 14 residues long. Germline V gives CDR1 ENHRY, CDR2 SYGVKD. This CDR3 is CAIRPQGAVAEAFF. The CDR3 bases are TGTGCCATCAGACCCCAGGGGGCGGTCGCTGAAGCTTTCTTT.

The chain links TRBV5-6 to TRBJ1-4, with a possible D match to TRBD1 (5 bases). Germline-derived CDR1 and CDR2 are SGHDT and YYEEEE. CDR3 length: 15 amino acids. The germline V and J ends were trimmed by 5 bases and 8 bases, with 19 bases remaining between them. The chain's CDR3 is CASSLLAGQREKLFF. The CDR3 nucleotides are TGTGCCAGCAGTTTACTAGCGGGGCAGCGGGAAAAACTGTTTTTT. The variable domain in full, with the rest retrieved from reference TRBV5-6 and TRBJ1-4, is DAGVTQSPTHLIKTRGQQVTLRCSPKSGHDTVSWYQQALGQGPQFIFQYYEEEERQRGNFPDRFSGHQFPNYSSELNVNALLLGDSALYLCASSLLAGQREKLFFGSGTQLSVL.

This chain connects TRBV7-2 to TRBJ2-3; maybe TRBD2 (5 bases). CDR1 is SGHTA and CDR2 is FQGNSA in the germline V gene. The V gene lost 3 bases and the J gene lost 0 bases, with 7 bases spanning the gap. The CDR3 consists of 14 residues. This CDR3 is CASSFGLSTDTQYF. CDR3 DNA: TGTGCCAGCAGCTTTGGACTTAGCACAGATACGCAGTATTTT. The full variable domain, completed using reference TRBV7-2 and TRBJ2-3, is GAGVSQSPSNKVTEKGKDVELRCDPISGHTALYWYRQSLGQGLEFLIYFQGNSAPDKSGLPSDRFSAERTGGSVSTLTIQRTQQEDSAVYLCASSFGLSTDTQYFGPGTRLTVL.

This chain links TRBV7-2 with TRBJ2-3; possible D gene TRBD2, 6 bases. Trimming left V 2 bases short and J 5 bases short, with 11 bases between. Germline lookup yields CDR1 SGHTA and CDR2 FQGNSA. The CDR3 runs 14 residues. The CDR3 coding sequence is TGTGCCAGCAGCTTACTCGGGGGAGGAGATACGCAGTATTTT. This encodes CASSLLGGGDTQYF.